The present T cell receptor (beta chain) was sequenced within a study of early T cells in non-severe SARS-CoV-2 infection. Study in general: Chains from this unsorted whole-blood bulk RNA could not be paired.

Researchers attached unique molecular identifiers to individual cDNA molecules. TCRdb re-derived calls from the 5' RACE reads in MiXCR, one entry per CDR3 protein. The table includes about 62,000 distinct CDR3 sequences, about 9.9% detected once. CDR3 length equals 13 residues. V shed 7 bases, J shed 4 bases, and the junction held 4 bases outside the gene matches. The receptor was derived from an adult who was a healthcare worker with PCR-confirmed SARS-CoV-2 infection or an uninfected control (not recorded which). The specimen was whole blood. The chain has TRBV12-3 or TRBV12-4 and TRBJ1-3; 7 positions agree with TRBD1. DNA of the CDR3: TGTGCCAGCAACCGGGACAGCGGAAACACCATATATTTT. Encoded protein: CASNRDSGNTIYF.